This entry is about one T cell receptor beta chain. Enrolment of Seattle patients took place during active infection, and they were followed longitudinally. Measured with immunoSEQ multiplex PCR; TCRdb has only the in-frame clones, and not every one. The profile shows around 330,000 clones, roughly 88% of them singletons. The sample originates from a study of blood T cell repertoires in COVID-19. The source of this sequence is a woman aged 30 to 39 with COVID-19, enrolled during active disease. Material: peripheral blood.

CDR3 DNA: TGTGCCACCAGCAGACTTCGACAGGGGGCAGATGAAAAACTGTTTTTT. It yields the protein CATSRLRQGADEKLFF. The chain uses TRBV15 and TRBJ1-4; 10 nucleotides line up with TRBD1. V dropped 2 bases and J dropped 6; count of bases not matched to a gene: 6. Looked up from germline, CDR1 is LNHNV and CDR2 is YYDKDF (reference sequence). The CDR3 is 16 amino acids. Looking up the rest from reference TRBV15 and TRBJ1-4 gives the full variable domain: DAMVIQNPRYQVTQFGKPVTLSCSQTLNHNVMYWYQQKSSQAPKLLFHYYDKDFNNEADTPDNFQSRRPNTSFCFLDIRSPGLGDTAMYLCATSRLRQGADEKLFFGSGTQLSVL.